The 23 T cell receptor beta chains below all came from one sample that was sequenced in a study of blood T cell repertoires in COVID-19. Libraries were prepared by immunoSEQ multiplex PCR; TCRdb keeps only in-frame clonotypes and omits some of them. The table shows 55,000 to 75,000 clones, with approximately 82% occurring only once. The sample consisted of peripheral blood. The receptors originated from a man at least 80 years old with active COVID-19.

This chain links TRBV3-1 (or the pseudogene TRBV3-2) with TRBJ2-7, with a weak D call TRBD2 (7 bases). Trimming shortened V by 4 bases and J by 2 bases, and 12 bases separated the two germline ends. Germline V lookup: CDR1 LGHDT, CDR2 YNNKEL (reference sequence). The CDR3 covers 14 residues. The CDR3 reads CASSLGGGPYEQYF. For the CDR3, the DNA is TGTGCCAGCAGCCTAGGGGGGGGACCCTACGAGCAGTACTTC.

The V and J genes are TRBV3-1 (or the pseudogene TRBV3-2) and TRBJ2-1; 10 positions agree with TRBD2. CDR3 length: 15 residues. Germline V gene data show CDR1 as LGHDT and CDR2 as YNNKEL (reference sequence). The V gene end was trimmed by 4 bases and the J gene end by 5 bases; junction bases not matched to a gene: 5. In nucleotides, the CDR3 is TGTGCCAGCAGCCCCCTCAGCGGGGGGGACAATGAGCAGTTCTTC. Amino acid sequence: CASSPLSGGDNEQFF.

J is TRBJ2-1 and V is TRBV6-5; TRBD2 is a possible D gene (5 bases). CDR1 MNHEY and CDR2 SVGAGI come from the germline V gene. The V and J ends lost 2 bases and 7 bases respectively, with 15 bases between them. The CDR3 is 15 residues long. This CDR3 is CASSYEAVPWNEQFF. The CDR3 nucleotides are TGTGCCAGCAGTTACGAAGCGGTCCCCTGGAATGAGCAGTTCTTC.

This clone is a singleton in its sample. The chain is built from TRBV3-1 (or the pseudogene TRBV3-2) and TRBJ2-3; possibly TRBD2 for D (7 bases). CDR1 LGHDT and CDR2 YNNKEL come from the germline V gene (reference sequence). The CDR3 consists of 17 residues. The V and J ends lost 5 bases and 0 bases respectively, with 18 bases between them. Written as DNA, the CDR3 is TGTGCCAGCAGCTGGCGGGGGCTAGCAATTAGCACAGATACGCAGTATTTT. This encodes CASSWRGLAISTDTQYF.

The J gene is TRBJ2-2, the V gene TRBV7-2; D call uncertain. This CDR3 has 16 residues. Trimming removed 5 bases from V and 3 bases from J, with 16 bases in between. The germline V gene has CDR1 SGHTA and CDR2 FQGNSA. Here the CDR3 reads CASSPVNRAYTGELFF. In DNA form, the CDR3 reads TGTGCCAGCAGCCCGGTGAACAGAGCATACACCGGGGAGCTGTTTTTT.

The CDR3 spells CASSLARSYGYTF. The DNA for the CDR3 is TGTGCCAGCAGCTTAGCGCGCTCCTATGGCTACACCTTC. The J gene is TRBJ1-2, the V gene TRBV7-2, with D unclear. Looked up from germline, CDR1 is SGHTA and CDR2 is FQGNSA. V lost 0 bases and J lost 4, with 6 bases in between. The CDR3 spans 13 residues.

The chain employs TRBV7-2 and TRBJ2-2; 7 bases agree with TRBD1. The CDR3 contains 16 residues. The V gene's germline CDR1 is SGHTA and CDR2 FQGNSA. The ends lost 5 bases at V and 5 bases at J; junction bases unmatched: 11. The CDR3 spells CASSQTGTVKTGELFF. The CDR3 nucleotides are TGTGCCAGCAGCCAAACCGGGACAGTCAAAACCGGGGAGCTGTTTTTT.

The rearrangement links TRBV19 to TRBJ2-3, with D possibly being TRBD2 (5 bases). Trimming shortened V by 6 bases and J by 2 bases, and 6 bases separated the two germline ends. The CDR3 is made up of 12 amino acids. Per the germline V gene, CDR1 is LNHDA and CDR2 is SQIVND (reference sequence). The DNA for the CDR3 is TGTGCCAGTAGGAGGGACACAGATACGCAGTATTTT. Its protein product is CASRRDTDTQYF.

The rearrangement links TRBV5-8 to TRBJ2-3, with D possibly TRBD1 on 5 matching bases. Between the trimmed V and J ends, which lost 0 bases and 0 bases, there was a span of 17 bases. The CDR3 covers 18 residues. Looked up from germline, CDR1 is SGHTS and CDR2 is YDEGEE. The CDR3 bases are TGTGCCAGCAGCTTGGCCCTTTTCCGACAGACTAGCACAGATACGCAGTATTTT. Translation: CASSLALFRQTSTDTQYF.

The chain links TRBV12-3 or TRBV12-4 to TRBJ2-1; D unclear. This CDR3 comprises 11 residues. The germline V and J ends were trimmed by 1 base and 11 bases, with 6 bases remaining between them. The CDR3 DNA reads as TGTGCCAGCAGTTTAGGCGCACAGCAGTTCTTC. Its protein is CASSLGAQQFF.

CDR3 amino acids: CASSLTANTGELFF. CDR3 nucleotides: TGTGCCAGCAGCTTAACAGCGAACACCGGGGAGCTGTTTTTT. V and J are TRBV11-2 and TRBJ2-2, with unresolved D. Trimming stripped 2 bases from V and 0 bases from J, with 4 bases between. Germline assignment: CDR1 SGHAT and CDR2 FQNNGV. This CDR3 has 14 amino acids. The full variable domain, with the rest looked up from reference TRBV11-2 and TRBJ2-2, is EAGVAQSPRYKIIEKRQSVAFWCNPISGHATLYWYQQILGQGPKLLIQFQNNGVVDDSQLPKDRFSAERLKGVDSTLKIQPAKLEDSAVYLCASSLTANTGELFFGEGSRLTVL.

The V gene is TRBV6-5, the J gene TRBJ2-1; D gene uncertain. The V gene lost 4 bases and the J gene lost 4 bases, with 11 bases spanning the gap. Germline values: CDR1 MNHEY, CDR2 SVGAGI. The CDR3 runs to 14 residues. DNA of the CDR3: TGTGCCAGCAGTTCCCATAGTCTATACAATGAGCAGTTCTTC. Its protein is CASSSHSLYNEQFF.

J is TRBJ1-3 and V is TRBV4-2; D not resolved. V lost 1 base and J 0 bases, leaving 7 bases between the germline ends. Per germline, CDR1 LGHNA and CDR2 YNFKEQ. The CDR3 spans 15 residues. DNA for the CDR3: TGTGCCAGCAGCCAAGTTGAGGTCTCTGGAAACACCATATATTTT. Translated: CASSQVEVSGNTIYF.

CDR3 in DNA: TGTGCCAGCAGCCAAGCGGAGGAGACCCAGTACTTC. Amino acid sequence: CASSQAEETQYF. The chain couples TRBV3-1 (or the pseudogene TRBV3-2) to TRBJ2-5; D remains unclear. Deletions cut 1 base from V and 5 bases from J, with 5 bases between. CDR1 and CDR2 from the germline V gene are LGHDT and YNNKEL (reference sequence). This CDR3 is built from 12 residues.

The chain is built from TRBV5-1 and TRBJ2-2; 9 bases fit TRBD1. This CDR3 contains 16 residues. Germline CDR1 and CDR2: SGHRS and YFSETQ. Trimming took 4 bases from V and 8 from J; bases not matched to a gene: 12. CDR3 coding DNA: TGCGCCAGCAGCGACCCCGGGACAGGGCTCAGTGGGGAGCTGTTTTTT. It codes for CASSDPGTGLSGELFF.

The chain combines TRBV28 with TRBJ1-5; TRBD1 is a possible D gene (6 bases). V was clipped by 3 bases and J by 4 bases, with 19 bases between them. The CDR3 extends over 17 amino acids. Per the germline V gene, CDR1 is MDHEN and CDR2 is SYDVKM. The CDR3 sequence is CASSFWARQGSNQPQHF. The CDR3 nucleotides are TGTGCCAGCAGTTTTTGGGCACGGCAGGGGAGTAATCAGCCCCAGCATTTT.

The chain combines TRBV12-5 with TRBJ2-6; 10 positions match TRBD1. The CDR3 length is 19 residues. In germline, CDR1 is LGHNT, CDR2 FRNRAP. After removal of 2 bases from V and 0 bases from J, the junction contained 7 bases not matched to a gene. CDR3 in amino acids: CASGLLGQGGFSGANVLTF. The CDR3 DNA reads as TGTGCTAGTGGTTTGCTTGGACAGGGGGGTTTCTCTGGGGCCAACGTCCTGACTTTC. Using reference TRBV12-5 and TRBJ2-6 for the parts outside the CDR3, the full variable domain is DARVTQTPRHKVTEMGQEVTMRCQPILGHNTVFWYRQTMMQGLELLAYFRNRAPLDDSGMPKDRFSAEMPDATLATLKIQPSEPRDSAVYFCASGLLGQGGFSGANVLTFGAGSRLTVL.

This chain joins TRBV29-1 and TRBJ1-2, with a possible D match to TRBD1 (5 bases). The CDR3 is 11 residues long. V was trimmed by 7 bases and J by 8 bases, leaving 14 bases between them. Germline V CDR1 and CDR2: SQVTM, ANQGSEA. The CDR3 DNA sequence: TGCAGCGCACGCAGGGAGGACGGCTACACCTTC. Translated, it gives CSARREDGYTF.

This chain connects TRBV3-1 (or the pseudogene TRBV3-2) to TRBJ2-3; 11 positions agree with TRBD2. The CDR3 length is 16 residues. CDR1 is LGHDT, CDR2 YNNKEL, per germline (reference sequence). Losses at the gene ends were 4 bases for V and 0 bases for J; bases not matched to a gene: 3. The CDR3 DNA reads TGTGCCAGCAGCCTAGCGGGGGGGGCGAGCACAGATACGCAGTATTTT. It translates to CASSLAGGASTDTQYF.

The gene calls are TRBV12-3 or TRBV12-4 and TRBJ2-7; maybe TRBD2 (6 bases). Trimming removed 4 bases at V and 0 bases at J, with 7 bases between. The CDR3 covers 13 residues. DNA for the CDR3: TGTGCCAGCAGTTGGGGGGACTCCTACGAGCAGTACTTC. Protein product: CASSWGDSYEQYF.

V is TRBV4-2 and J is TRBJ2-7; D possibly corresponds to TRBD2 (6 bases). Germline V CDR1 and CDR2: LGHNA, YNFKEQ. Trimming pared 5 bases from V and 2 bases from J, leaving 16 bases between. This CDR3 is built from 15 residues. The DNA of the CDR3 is TGTGCCAGCAGCACCCGACTAGTGGGTACCTACGAGCAGTACTTC. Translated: CASSTRLVGTYEQYF.

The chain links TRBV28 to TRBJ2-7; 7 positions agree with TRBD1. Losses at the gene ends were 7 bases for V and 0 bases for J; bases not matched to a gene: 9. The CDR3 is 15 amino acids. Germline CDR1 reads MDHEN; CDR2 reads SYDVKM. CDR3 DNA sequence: TGTGCCAGCACACGATCCGGGACAGTCTCCTACGAGCAGTACTTC. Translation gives CASTRSGTVSYEQYF.

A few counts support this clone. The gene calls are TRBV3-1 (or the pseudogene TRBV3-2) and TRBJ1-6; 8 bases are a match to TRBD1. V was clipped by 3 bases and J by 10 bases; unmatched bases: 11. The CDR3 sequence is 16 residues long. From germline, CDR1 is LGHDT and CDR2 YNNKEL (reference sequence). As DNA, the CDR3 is TGTGCCAGCAGCCAGGGCAAGACAGGGGCTAGATCACCCCTCCACTTT. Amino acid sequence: CASSQGKTGARSPLHF.